A selection of T cell receptor beta chains follows, all from one sample in a study of blood T cell repertoires in COVID-19. Data came from immunoSEQ multiplex PCR; TCRdb stores just in-frame clones and leaves some out. Counted here are 140,000 to 150,000 clones, just over 85% occurring once; the ten biggest clones make up roughly 4%. The sequenced sample was PBMCs or T cells enriched from blood (not recorded which). The source is a man aged 45-60 years who had recovered from COVID-19. The CDR3 runs from the conserved cysteine through the conserved F or W. A D gene is named only where the DNA matches it firmly. Clone size, where shown, is once, few, many, or a class for clones that have expanded.

size,D,J,V,CDR3,DNA
-,-,TRBJ1-5,TRBV5-6,CASSLYFGGRNQPQHF,TGTGCCAGCAGCTTGTATTTTGGCGGCCGCAATCAGCCCCAGCATTTT
-,-,TRBJ2-6,TRBV5-4,CASSWGAPSGANVLTF,TGTGCCAGCAGCTGGGGCGCCCCCTCTGGGGCCAACGTCCTGACTTTC
-,-,TRBJ1-1,TRBV4-1,CASSQQGAFGTEAFF,TGCGCCAGCAGCCAACAGGGTGCATTCGGCACTGAAGCTTTCTTT
few,-,TRBJ1-2,TRBV19,CASSMYNYGYTF,TGTGCCAGTAGTATGTATAACTATGGCTACACCTTC
-,TRBD1,TRBJ1-5,TRBV7-9,CASTLPQGSNQPQHF,TGTGCCAGCACCCTTCCACAGGGGAGCAATCAGCCCCAGCATTTT
-,TRBD1,TRBJ1-3,TRBV18,CASSPQHRTGAGNTIYF,TGTGCCAGCTCACCACAACATAGGACAGGGGCTGGAAACACCATATATTTT
-,-,TRBJ2-7,TRBV25-1,CATLNHRVPYEQYF,TGTGCCACCCTAAACCACAGGGTTCCCTACGAGCAGTACTTC
-,-,TRBJ2-5,TRBV11-1,CASSLTTTEETQYF,TGTGCCAGCAGTTTGACTACGACTGAAGAGACCCAGTACTTC
-,-,TRBJ1-2,TRBV5-1,CASSLITGSYNYGYTF,TGCGCCAGCAGCTTAATCACAGGGAGCTACAACTATGGCTACACCTTC
-,-,TRBJ1-5,TRBV18,CASSPDSISNQPQHF,TGTGCCAGCTCACCGGACTCTATTAGCAATCAGCCCCAGCATTTT
-,-,TRBJ1-3,TRBV5-1,CASSLGKQSGNTIYF,TGCGCCAGCAGCTTGGGGAAACAGTCTGGAAACACCATATATTTT
-,TRBD2,TRBJ2-1,TRBV28,CASSLRTSGRYNEQFF,TGTGCCAGCAGTCTACGGACTAGCGGGAGGTACAATGAGCAGTTCTTC
once,-,TRBJ2-1,TRBV5-1,CASSLEEWGAYNEQFF,TGCGCCAGCAGCTTGGAGGAGTGGGGGGCCTACAATGAGCAGTTCTTC
-,TRBD1,TRBJ2-5,TRBV5-1,CASSIGTGTHQETQYF,TGCGCCAGCAGCATAGGGACAGGGACCCACCAAGAGACCCAGTACTTC
-,TRBD1,TRBJ2-1,TRBV5-1,CASSSRTGGDEQFF,TGCGCCAGCAGCTCGAGGACAGGGGGGGATGAGCAGTTCTTC
-,-,TRBJ2-3,TRBV28,CASGSSTDTQYF,TGTGCCAGCGGCTCGTCCACAGATACGCAGTATTTT
-,TRBD1,TRBJ1-2,TRBV15,CATSRGQGGDYGYTF,TGTGCCACCAGCAGAGGACAGGGAGGTGACTATGGCTACACCTTC
-,-,TRBJ1-4,TRBV5-1,CASRRTTATNEKLFF,TGCGCCAGCAGACGGACGACAGCAACTAATGAAAAACTGTTTTTT
-,TRBD2,TRBJ2-1,TRBV4-3,CASSQMTSGIYNEQFF,TGCGCCAGCAGCCAAATGACTAGCGGGATCTACAATGAGCAGTTCTTC
-,-,TRBJ1-1,TRBV3-1/TRBV3-2,CASSRRRGSPLNTEAFF,TGTGCCAGCAGCCGCAGAAGGGGTTCCCCTTTGAACACTGAAGCTTTCTTT
-,-,TRBJ2-7,TRBV6-2/TRBV6-3,CASSYGGGPYEQYF,TGTGCCAGCAGTTACGGCGGAGGTCCCTACGAGCAGTACTTC
-,-,TRBJ1-1,TRBV18,CASSGASLVNTEAFF,TGTGCCAGCTCAGGGGCTTCACTGGTGAACACTGAAGCTTTCTTT
-,-,TRBJ2-5,TRBV10-1,CASTRDHQETQYF,TGCGCCAGCACGAGGGATCATCAAGAGACCCAGTACTTC
few,-,TRBJ1-1,TRBV10-3,CAISESGRGNTEAFF,TGTGCCATCAGTGAGTCTGGCAGGGGGAACACTGAAGCTTTCTTT